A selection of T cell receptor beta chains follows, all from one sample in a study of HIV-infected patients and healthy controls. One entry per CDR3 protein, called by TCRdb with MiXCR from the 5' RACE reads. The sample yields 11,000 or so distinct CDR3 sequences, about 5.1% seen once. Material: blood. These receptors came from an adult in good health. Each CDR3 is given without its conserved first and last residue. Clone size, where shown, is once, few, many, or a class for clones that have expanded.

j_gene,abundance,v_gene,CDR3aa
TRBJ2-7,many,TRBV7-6,ASSLDQGSYEQY
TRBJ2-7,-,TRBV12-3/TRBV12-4,ASSPYGGTGPYEQY
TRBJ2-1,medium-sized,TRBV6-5,ASKLGLANEQF
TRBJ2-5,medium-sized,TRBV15,ATSRVIQETQY
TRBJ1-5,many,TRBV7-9,ASSLNAGGGQPQH
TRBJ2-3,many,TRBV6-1,ASSVSPPDTQY
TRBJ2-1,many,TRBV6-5,ASSLTRDSRAGEQF
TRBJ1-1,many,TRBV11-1,ASSLISNTEAF
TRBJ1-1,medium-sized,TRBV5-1,ASSRTAGNTEAF
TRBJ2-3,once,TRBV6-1,ASSESSGGADTQY
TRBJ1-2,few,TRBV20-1,SKAGTLERSGYT
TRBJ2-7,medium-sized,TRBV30,AWNQGYEQY
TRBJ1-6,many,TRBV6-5,ASSYRPGTGGDSPLH
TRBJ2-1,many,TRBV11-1,ASSFAGPRYNEQF
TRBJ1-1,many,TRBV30,AWSASTEAF
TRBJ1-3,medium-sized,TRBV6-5,ASSSQSSGNTIY
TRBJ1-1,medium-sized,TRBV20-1,IAKGQLMNTEAF
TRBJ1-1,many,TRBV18,ASSPKVNTEAF
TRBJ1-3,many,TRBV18,ASSLGYSGNTIY
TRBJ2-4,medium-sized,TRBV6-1,ASSAPLLAKNIQY
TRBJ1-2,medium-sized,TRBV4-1,ASSQDPYYGYT
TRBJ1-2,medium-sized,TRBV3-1,ASSRDRFNYGYT
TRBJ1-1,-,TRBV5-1,ASSLNRGWNTEAF
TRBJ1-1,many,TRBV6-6,ASSLRGGTEAF
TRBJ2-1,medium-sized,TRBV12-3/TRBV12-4,ASRVRASSYNEQF
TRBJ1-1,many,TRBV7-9,ASSLAVAGLTEAF
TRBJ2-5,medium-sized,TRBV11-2,ASSLDMTEYQETQY
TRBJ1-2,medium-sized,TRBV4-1,ASSQDLLDGYT
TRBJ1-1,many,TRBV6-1,ASKAGNQGEPSTEAF
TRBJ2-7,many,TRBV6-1,ATQGAGDSYEQY
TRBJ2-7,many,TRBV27,ASSPGPYSYEQY
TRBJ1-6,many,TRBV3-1,ASSLQTYNSPLH
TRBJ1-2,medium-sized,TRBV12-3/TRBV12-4,ASSLGQAYGYT
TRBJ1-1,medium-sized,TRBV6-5,ASSYSNGNTEAF
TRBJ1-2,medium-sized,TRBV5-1,ASSLERGSRGYT
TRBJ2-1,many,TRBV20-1,SAALADYNEQF
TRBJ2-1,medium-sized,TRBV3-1,ASTSSHEQF
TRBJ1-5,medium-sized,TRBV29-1,SAIGIARSSNQPQH
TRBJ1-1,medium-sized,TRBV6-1,ASSEAVDMNTEAF
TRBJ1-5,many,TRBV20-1,SAREMTGGGQPQH
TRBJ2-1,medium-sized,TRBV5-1,ASSLDGTGSRNEQF
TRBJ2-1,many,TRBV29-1,SVEGSGTELYNEQF
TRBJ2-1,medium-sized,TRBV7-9,ASSSTTSSYNEQF
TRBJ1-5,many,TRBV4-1,ASSQPYAGTGNQPQH
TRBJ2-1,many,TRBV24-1,ATSESGQGTDNEQF
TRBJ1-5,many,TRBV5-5,ASSGQGPSNQPQH
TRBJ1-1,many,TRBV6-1,ASSGEQGLNTEAF
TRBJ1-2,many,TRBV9,ASRYLRDRGRLVNGYT
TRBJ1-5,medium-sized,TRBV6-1,ASSEGTINQPQH
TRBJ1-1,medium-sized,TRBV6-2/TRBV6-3,ASSDATGLNTEAF
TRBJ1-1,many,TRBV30,AWSVHGTNTEAF